This T cell receptor beta chain emerged from a study of shared clonotypes between healthy human individuals. The wider study: Donors were two women and three men aged 18 to 49.

J gave up 5 bases and V 4 bases, and 11 bases lay outside the gene matches. This CDR3 is built from 17 residues. Germline V gene data show CDR1 as SGHKS and CDR2 as YYEKEE (reference sequence). As originally analysed: Junction-only sequences without quality scores were provided by ImmunoSEQ, so filtering was different. The protocol was immunoSEQ multiplex PCR, while the TCRdb copy is restricted to in-frame clones and leaves out a portion. V and J calls plus clone size are reproduced from that table; the DNA served to infer D and trimming. The table shows hundreds of thousands of clones, with 72% occurring only once. It was into CD45RA+ naive and CD45RA-negative memory subsets that the CD4+ cells were split.

Sequencing was done on a sample of memory CD4+ T cells sorted from blood. The subset was: CD45RA-negative fraction. V and J are TRBV5-5 and TRBJ2-5, with 13 bases identical to TRBD2. The receptor comes from a woman aged 25 to 39 in good health. CDR3 coding DNA: TGTGCCAGCAGCCAAGAACGGACTAGCGGGAGCAGGGAGACCCAGTACTTC. This encodes CASSQERTSGSRETQYF.